The rows below give T cell receptor beta chains drawn from one sample of a study of Ad26.COV2.S vaccination and SARS-CoV-2 variants. Assay: immunoSEQ multiplex PCR; the TCRdb copy retains only in-frame clones and omits some. The repertoire includes more than 400,000 clones, about 90% of them detected once, and about 4.5% sits in the top ten. Here the sequenced sample was peripheral blood, taken in a trial of Ad26.COV2.S vaccine versus placebo. The origin of the receptors is a person between 18 and 65 years old who received the Ad26.COV2.S COVID-19 vaccine or a placebo. Each CDR3 is given without its conserved first and last residue.

TRBV5-8,TRBJ1-3,ASSLQLPGNTIY
TRBV15,TRBJ2-7,ATSRDEVAGDEQY
TRBV7-6,TRBJ2-2,ASSYPPGQGNTGELF
TRBV7-9,TRBJ2-5,ASSSPSHGETQY
TRBV11-2,TRBJ1-2,ASRQIHNYGYT
TRBV19,TRBJ2-7,ASSDREQY
TRBV27,TRBJ2-1,ASSPGTYNFF
TRBV5-1,TRBJ2-2,ASSLISRQDLGELF
TRBV11-3,TRBJ2-3,ASSTSKEREAADTQY
TRBV6-2/TRBV6-3,TRBJ2-7,ASSYDRTGPYEQY
TRBV15,TRBJ2-3,ATSRDRGGVDTQY
TRBV19,TRBJ2-7,ASSMGAGGYEQY
TRBV29-1,TRBJ2-1,SVAPGQGWNEQF
TRBV28,TRBJ2-4,ASSLTSGRAGGNIQY
TRBV30,TRBJ2-3,AWSIPAGTTDTQY
TRBV11-2,TRBJ2-7,ASSLNRGVGPYEQY
TRBV28,TRBJ1-5,ASSFPHGGGLNNQPQH
TRBV5-6,TRBJ1-2,ASSLEGQGDYGYT
TRBV6-5,TRBJ2-7,ASSYSGGSYEQY
TRBV7-2,TRBJ2-2,ASSLFWMGAWGTGELF
TRBV2,TRBJ2-7,ASKRDFTYEQY
TRBV19,TRBJ1-6,ASSITGALNSPLH
TRBV6-5,TRBJ1-5,ASSYSGQPQH
TRBV2,TRBJ2-1,ASTRGGRQRNEQF
TRBV28,TRBJ2-5,ASSFPLGLAGETQY
TRBV4-3,TRBJ1-2,ASSQAQGVNYGYT
TRBV6-2/TRBV6-3,TRBJ1-1,ASSYYPVTLNTEAF
TRBV6-2/TRBV6-3,TRBJ2-7,ASSLLDEQY
TRBV28,TRBJ2-7,ASSLSQYEQY
TRBV4-2,TRBJ2-7,ASSQEEARDTTYEQY
TRBV24-1,TRBJ1-5,ATSESNQPQH
TRBV5-1,TRBJ1-1,ASSLATRDRRNTEAF
TRBV29-1,TRBJ2-3,SVESDTQY
TRBV24-1,TRBJ2-3,ATSDPGLAGGATQY
TRBV27,TRBJ1-1,ASSKQSNTEAF
TRBV5-1,TRBJ2-6,ASSSGQGQGYSGANVLT
TRBV24-1,TRBJ2-3,ATSDPRQASSDTDTQY
TRBV19,TRBJ2-7,ASSAAPGGRISYEQY
TRBV2,TRBJ2-5,ASSETTTGGAGTQY
TRBV28,TRBJ1-5,ASLGGVDQPQH
TRBV5-4,TRBJ2-3,ASSLGGQGADTQY
TRBV6-5,TRBJ1-1,ASSQPTNTEAF
TRBV7-9,TRBJ2-3,ASSLVREGLITQY
TRBV20-1,TRBJ1-1,SARQGPEAF